These 7 T cell receptor beta chains were all obtained from the same sample, sequenced in a study of T cells after yellow fever vaccination. Via MiXCR, TCRdb re-called the 5' RACE reads, giving one row per CDR3 protein. The table records 95,000 to 150,000 distinct CDR3 sequences, approximately 14% of them present only once. The sequenced sample was CD8+ T cells sorted from PBMCs, obtained 5 days after the yellow fever booster vaccination. The origin of the receptors is a man younger than 30 who received the YFV17D yellow fever vaccine.

This clonotype was observed a handful of times. CDR3 sequence: CASSLRGGENQPQHF. The CDR3 coding sequence is TGCGCCAGCAGCTTACGAGGGGGTGAGAATCAGCCCCAGCATTTT. This sequence joins TRBV5-1 and TRBJ1-5; maybe TRBD1 (6 bases). CDR3 length: 15 amino acids. Germline CDR1 reads SGHRS; CDR2 reads YFSETQ. The V and J ends lost 2 bases and 4 bases respectively, with 13 bases between them. The whole variable domain, filled in from reference TRBV5-1 and TRBJ1-5, reads KAGVTQTPRYLIKTRGQQVTLSCSPISGHRSVSWYQQTPGQGLQFLFEYFSETQRNKGNFPGRFSGRQFSNSRSEMNVSTLELGDSALYLCASSLRGGENQPQHFGDGTRLSIL.

This clonotype has only one observation. The chain couples TRBV7-9 to TRBJ2-1; D remains ambiguous. The length of the CDR3 is 12 residues. The germline V gene has CDR1 SEHNR and CDR2 FQNEAQ (reference sequence). Trimming stripped 1 base from V and 10 bases from J, with 8 bases between. CDR3 DNA sequence: TGTGCCAGCAGCTTAGATATACACGAGCAGTTCTTC. The encoded protein is CASSLDIHEQFF.

The genes are TRBV4-2 and TRBJ2-1; 10 positions match TRBD1. The CDR3 totals 15 residues. Losses at the gene ends were 0 bases for V and 6 bases for J; bases not matched to a gene: 2. Germline CDR1 reads LGHNA; CDR2 reads YNFKEQ. CDR3 region: CASSQEWTGGNEQFF. The CDR3 nucleotides are TGTGCCAGCAGCCAAGAGTGGACAGGGGGCAATGAGCAGTTCTTC.

This clonotype was counted only a few times. The chain combines TRBV4-1 with TRBJ2-3, with 8 bases aligning to TRBD1. The V gene's germline CDR1 is MGHRA and CDR2 YSYEKL. Trimming took 1 base from V and 0 from J; bases not matched to a gene: 3. CDR3 size: 16 residues. CDR3 nucleotide sequence: TGCGCCAGCAGCCAAGTAGGACAGGGAAGCACAGATACGCAGTATTTT. Amino acid sequence: CASSQVGQGSTDTQYF.

The rearrangement links TRBV4-1 to TRBJ1-6; D may be TRBD1 (6 bases). Germline V lookup: CDR1 MGHRA, CDR2 YSYEKL. CDR3 length equals 15 residues. Trimming pared 3 bases from V and 9 bases from J, leaving 15 bases between. The CDR3 here is CASSHETGLASPLHF. The CDR3 DNA sequence: TGCGCCAGCAGCCATGAAACAGGGTTGGCTTCACCCCTCCACTTT.

The genes are TRBV6-2 or TRBV6-3 and TRBJ2-7, with D unresolved. The CDR3 sequence is 14 residues long. V was shortened by 5 bases and J by 0 bases, with 11 bases between the two germline ends. Germline CDR1 reads MNHEY; CDR2 reads SVGEGT. CDR3 sequence reads: CASSISGTSYEQYF. The CDR3 bases are TGTGCCAGCAGTATCTCCGGTACCTCCTACGAGCAGTACTTC.

This clonotype was seen more than once but under ten times. The chain carries TRBV7-9 and TRBJ1-1; no reliable D call. The germline gives CDR1 SEHNR, CDR2 FQNEAQ (reference sequence). V was shortened by 1 base and J by 10 bases, with 13 bases between the two germline ends. The CDR3 consists of 13 residues. The DNA for the CDR3 is TGTGCCAGCAGCTTAGAATCGGCAGGAAGAGCTTTCTTT. This sequence encodes CASSLESAGRAFF.